This note documents a single TCR beta chain sequence. The sample belongs to a study of technical replicates of blood from a few donors. Clones were sequenced by immunoSEQ multiplex PCR, and TCRdb holds only the in-frame ones, with some missing. The table has 90,000 to 100,000 clones, 90% to 96% seen once. This CDR3 is built from 14 residues. CDR1 LNHDA and CDR2 SQIVND come from the germline V gene (reference sequence). Deletions cut 6 bases from V and 5 bases from J, with 14 bases between. The sample consisted of T cells isolated from PBMCs. The sequence was collected from a human donor in good health. The chain uses TRBV19 and TRBJ1-5; D is unresolved. The CDR3 sequence: CASSPELFDQPQHF. Written as DNA, the CDR3 is TGTGCCAGTAGCCCCGAGCTTTTTGATCAGCCCCAGCATTTT.